This T cell receptor (beta chain) was obtained from a study of Ad26.COV2.S vaccination and SARS-CoV-2 variants. Study in general: Intramuscular Ad26.COV2.S doses were given once or twice, 56 days apart.

Germline assignment: CDR1 MNHEY and CDR2 SMNVEV (reference sequence). V gave up 2 bases and J gave up 3 bases, with 16 bases separating them. This CDR3 comprises 16 residues. Treatment here: around 19 received Ad26.COV2.S at low or high dose, single or two shots; roughly five received placebo; per-sample allocation not given. Samples came from day 63 after the first vaccine or placebo injection. The repertoire was sequenced with immunoSEQ multiplex PCR; TCRdb's copy has only in-frame clones and lacks some. This table holds about 370,000 clones, about 85% found once. This TCR derives from a person aged 18-60 years who received the Ad26.COV2.S COVID-19 vaccine or a placebo. This material consisted of peripheral blood, taken in a trial of Ad26.COV2.S vaccine versus placebo. The chain employs TRBV27 and TRBJ2-5; D perhaps matches TRBD2 (7 bases). The CDR3 region is CASSLAGGGRKETQYF. The CDR3 DNA reads TGTGCCAGCAGTTTAGCTGGGGGGGGCAGAAAAGAGACCCAGTACTTC.